The rows below give T cell receptor beta chains drawn from one sample of a study of T cell responses to AZD1222 COVID-19 vaccine. TCRdb keeps only in-frame clones here, not all; method: immunoSEQ multiplex PCR. The data show 150,000 to 200,000 clones, around 87% seen once. The source was peripheral blood, collected on day 0 of MenACWY control vaccination. The receptor set was obtained from an adult in good health. CDR3s include the opening cysteine and the closing phenylalanine or tryptophan. A D gene is named only where the DNA matches it firmly. Clone size is given for some rows only: seen once, a few or many times, or a class if the clone is expanded.

>TRBV7-9|NA|NA|TRBJ1-6
CASSPTRGDNSPLHF
TGTGCCAGCAGCCCAACTCGTGGGGATAATTCACCCCTCCACTTT
>TRBV6-5|NA|NA|TRBJ1-1
CASSYSIGRMSTEAFF
TGTGCCAGCAGTTACTCGATCGGCAGGATGAGCACTGAAGCTTTCTTT
>TRBV3-1/TRBV3-2|NA|NA|TRBJ1-1
CASSQQRGHTEAFF
TGTGCCAGCAGCCAACAGCGGGGACACACTGAAGCTTTCTTT
>TRBV30|NA|NA|TRBJ2-7
CAWSDRFPYEQYF
TGTGCCTGGAGCGACAGGTTCCCCTACGAGCAGTACTTC
>TRBV10-3|few|NA|TRBJ2-7
CAIRNQHEQYF
TGTGCCATCAGGAACCAGCACGAGCAGTACTTC
>TRBV5-4|NA|NA|TRBJ1-1
CASSLEGLGLHTEAFF
TGTGCCAGCAGCTTGGAAGGGTTGGGACTCCACACTGAAGCTTTCTTT
>TRBV6-5|NA|NA|TRBJ1-5
CASSYSGSNQPQHF
TGTGCCAGCAGTTACTCGGGAAGCAATCAGCCCCAGCATTTT
>TRBV5-6|NA|NA|TRBJ1-6
CASSRSLNSPLHF
TGTGCCAGCAGCCGGTCCCTTAATTCACCCCTCCACTTT
>TRBV29-1|NA|NA|TRBJ2-3
CSVEEVYRPSTDTQYF
TGCAGCGTTGAAGAGGTCTATCGGCCGAGCACAGATACGCAGTATTTT
>TRBV18|NA|TRBD2|TRBJ2-5
CASSPPGLAGGETQYF
TGTGCCAGCTCACCACCGGGACTAGCGGGAGGAGAGACCCAGTACTTC
>TRBV28|NA|NA|TRBJ2-7
CASSLGGSKDEQYF
TGTGCCAGCAGTTTAGGAGGGAGTAAAGACGAGCAGTACTTC
>TRBV6-5|NA|TRBD2|TRBJ2-3
CASMGGSSDTQYF
TGTGCCAGCATGGGAGGGTCTTCAGATACGCAGTATTTT
>TRBV9|NA|NA|TRBJ2-1
CASSSRTGRWVF
TGTGCCAGCAGCTCTCGGACTGGCCGCTGGGTCTTC
>TRBV6-5|NA|TRBD1|TRBJ2-1
CASSFGTGGFNEQFF
TGTGCCAGCAGTTTTGGGACAGGGGGTTTCAATGAGCAGTTCTTC
>TRBV5-1|NA|NA|TRBJ2-5
CASSWRSGETQYF
TGCGCCAGCAGCTGGCGGTCGGGGGAGACCCAGTACTTC
>TRBV6-5|NA|NA|TRBJ2-2
CASRDKLFTAGELFF
TGTGCCAGCAGGGACAAGTTGTTTACGGCCGGGGAGCTGTTTTTT
>TRBV18|NA|NA|TRBJ2-5
CASSPPREETQYF
TGTGCCAGCTCACCACCGAGGGAAGAGACCCAGTACTTC
>TRBV5-1|NA|NA|TRBJ2-7
CASSLEGRVSEQYF
TGCGCCAGCAGCTTGGAGGGCAGGGTAAGCGAGCAGTACTTC
>TRBV6-5|NA|NA|TRBJ2-6
CASQWGSGANVLTF
TGTGCCAGCCAGTGGGGTTCTGGGGCCAACGTCCTGACTTTC
>TRBV28|few|NA|TRBJ1-6
CASSLGQDNSPLHF
TGTGCCAGCAGTTTAGGGCAGGATAATTCACCCCTCCACTTT
>TRBV5-1|once|NA|TRBJ2-7
CASSLGIEGYEQYF
TGCGCCAGCAGCTTGGGTATCGAAGGCTACGAGCAGTACTTC
>TRBV10-2|once|TRBD2|TRBJ2-5
CASSDPGGWRETQYF
TGCGCCAGCAGTGACCCGGGAGGGTGGAGAGAGACCCAGTACTTC
>TRBV5-4|many|NA|TRBJ2-5
CASSSQETQYF
TGTGCCAGCAGCTCGCAAGAGACCCAGTACTTC
>TRBV7-9|NA|NA|TRBJ1-2
CASGGPNYGYTF
TGTGCCAGCGGGGGACCGAACTATGGCTACACCTTC
>TRBV3-1/TRBV3-2|NA|NA|TRBJ2-7
CASSQDGIYEQYF
TGTGCCAGCAGCCAGGACGGAATCTACGAGCAGTACTTC
>TRBV11-2|NA|NA|TRBJ2-1
CASSLATTGFTYNEQFF
TGTGCCAGCAGCTTAGCCACCACAGGGTTCACCTACAATGAGCAGTTCTTC
>TRBV5-1|NA|TRBD2|TRBJ2-1
CASSLGTSSVNEQFF
TGCGCCAGCAGCTTGGGGACTAGCTCTGTCAATGAGCAGTTCTTC
>TRBV11-2|NA|TRBD2|TRBJ2-3
CASGLGLAATDTQYF
TGTGCCAGCGGTTTAGGACTAGCGGCCACAGATACGCAGTATTTT
>TRBV12-3/TRBV12-4|few|NA|TRBJ1-6
CASSSSNSPLHF
TGTGCCAGCAGTTCCAGTAATTCACCCCTCCACTTT
>TRBV15|NA|NA|TRBJ2-7
CATSRDLGQGSYEQYF
TGTGCCACCAGCAGAGATTTGGGTCAGGGCAGCTACGAGCAGTACTTC
>TRBV3-1/TRBV3-2|NA|TRBD2|TRBJ2-7
CASSQASGGTYEQYF
TGTGCCAGCAGCCAAGCCAGCGGGGGTACCTACGAGCAGTACTTC
>TRBV27|NA|NA|TRBJ2-3
CASSSAWRPTDTQYF
TGTGCCAGCAGTTCCGCCTGGAGACCCACAGATACGCAGTATTTT
>TRBV5-1|once|NA|TRBJ1-5
CASSLQGDSNQPQHF
TGCGCCAGCAGCTTGCAAGGGGATAGCAATCAGCCCCAGCATTTT
>TRBV4-2|NA|NA|TRBJ2-5
CASSPWGEPSRKETQYF
TGTGCCAGCAGCCCCTGGGGAGAGCCCTCAAGGAAAGAGACCCAGTACTTC
>TRBV28|NA|NA|TRBJ1-5
CASSFGTGTPPQHF
TGTGCCAGCAGTTTCGGTACAGGGACGCCCCCCCAGCATTTT
>TRBV28|NA|NA|TRBJ1-1
CASKSGDTEAFF
TGTGCCAGCAAATCGGGGGACACTGAAGCTTTCTTT